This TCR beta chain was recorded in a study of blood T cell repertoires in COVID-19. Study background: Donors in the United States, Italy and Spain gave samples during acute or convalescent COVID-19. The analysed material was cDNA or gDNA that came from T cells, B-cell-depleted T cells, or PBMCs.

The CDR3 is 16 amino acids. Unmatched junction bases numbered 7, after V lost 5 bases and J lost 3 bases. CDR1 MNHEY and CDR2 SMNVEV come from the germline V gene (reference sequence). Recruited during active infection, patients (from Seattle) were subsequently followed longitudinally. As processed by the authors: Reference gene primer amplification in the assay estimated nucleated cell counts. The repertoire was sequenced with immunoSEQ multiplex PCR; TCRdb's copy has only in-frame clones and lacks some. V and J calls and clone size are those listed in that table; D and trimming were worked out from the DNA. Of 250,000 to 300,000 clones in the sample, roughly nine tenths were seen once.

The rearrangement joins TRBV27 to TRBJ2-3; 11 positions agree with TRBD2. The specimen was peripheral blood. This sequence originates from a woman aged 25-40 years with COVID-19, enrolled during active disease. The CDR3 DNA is TGTGCCAGCAGTCCCCTAGCGGGAGGAAGAACAGATACGCAGTATTTT. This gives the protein CASSPLAGGRTDTQYF.